This TCR beta chain was captured in a study of T-cell memory formation after mild COVID-19. At the level of the study: There were largely donor-specific TCR clusters. Overall study findings and caveats: Memory cells collected pre-infection included some clones that later responded, suggesting cross-reactive memory joined.

In its sample, this clonotype was seen a few times. What it recognizes is unknown. CDR1 is ENHRY, CDR2 SYGVKD, per germline. V was pared by 4 bases and J by 3 bases, with 21 bases between. The CDR3 covers 17 residues. TCRdb independently ran MiXCR on the 5' RACE reads; one entry per CDR3 protein. The sample carries roughly 600,000 distinct CDR3 sequences, about 20% recorded once. V gene TRBV10-3 combines with J gene TRBJ1-2; D gene uncertain. The sequenced material came from PBMCs or a T cell subset sorted from them (not recorded which). The TCR was taken from an adult woman who had mild COVID-19 (a few samples of this study predate the infection). Cell type and time point are not known. CDR3 nucleotide sequence: TGTGCCATCAGTGCCCTTTTTACTCCAGGCACAGACTATGGCTACACCTTC. Protein: CAISALFTPGTDYGYTF.